The rows below give T cell receptor beta chains drawn from one sample of a study of OX40 agonist ivuxolimab in advanced cancers. Clones were sequenced by immunoSEQ multiplex PCR, and TCRdb holds only the in-frame ones, with some missing. In the table there are approximately 72,000 clones, around 88% of which are singletons. Sequences were derived from CD4+ or CD8+ T cells sorted from blood, sampled in a trial of the OX40 agonist ivuxolimab. Receptor source: an adult with an advanced solid tumor such as melanoma, head and neck, liver or kidney cancer. Both conserved end residues are part of each CDR3. The D gene is left open where the match is weak. Size is omitted from some rows. Given values are once, few, many or a class for expanded clones.

j_call: TRBJ2-7
v_call: TRBV6-5
d_call: NA
clone_size: NA
cdr3_nt: TGTGCCAGCAGTAGTACTGACACCTACGAGCAGTACTTC
cdr3_aa: CASSSTDTYEQYF

j_call: TRBJ2-4
v_call: TRBV28
d_call: TRBD2
clone_size: NA
cdr3_nt: TGTGCCAGCAGTTTGGTGTCTAGCGGGAGAAACATTCAGTACTTC
cdr3_aa: CASSLVSSGRNIQYF

j_call: TRBJ1-2
v_call: TRBV5-1
d_call: TRBD1
clone_size: NA
cdr3_nt: TGCGCCAGCAGCCGACAGGGGACAGGGGGCGAACTCAACTATGGCTACACCTTC
cdr3_aa: CASSRQGTGGELNYGYTF

j_call: TRBJ1-2
v_call: TRBV29-1
d_call: NA
clone_size: few
cdr3_nt: TGCAGCGTTGGAGGTGCGTGGAGTGGGATCTATGGCTACACCTTC
cdr3_aa: CSVGGAWSGIYGYTF

j_call: TRBJ1-6
v_call: TRBV27
d_call: NA
clone_size: NA
cdr3_nt: TGTGCCAGCAGTTTAGACGGGGGATCCCACTATAATTCACCCCTCCACTTT
cdr3_aa: CASSLDGGSHYNSPLHF

j_call: TRBJ2-2
v_call: TRBV5-6
d_call: NA
clone_size: NA
cdr3_nt: TGTGCCAGCAGCATTGACATGAGGAACACCGGGGAGCTGTTTTTT
cdr3_aa: CASSIDMRNTGELFF

j_call: TRBJ2-1
v_call: TRBV7-2
d_call: NA
clone_size: NA
cdr3_nt: TGTGCCAGCAGCCCACCGCCGGCTCACAATGAGCAGTTCTTC
cdr3_aa: CASSPPPAHNEQFF

j_call: TRBJ1-1
v_call: TRBV21-1
d_call: NA
clone_size: NA
cdr3_nt: TGTGCCAGCAGCAAGGGTTCCAAGGGAGCTTCGAACACTGAAGCTTTCTTT
cdr3_aa: CASSKGSKGASNTEAFF

j_call: TRBJ1-2
v_call: TRBV18
d_call: NA
clone_size: NA
cdr3_nt: TGTGCCAGCTCACCCGGGGCCGATCCTGCTAACTATGGCTACACCTTC
cdr3_aa: CASSPGADPANYGYTF

j_call: TRBJ1-4
v_call: TRBV4-1
d_call: NA
clone_size: NA
cdr3_nt: TGCGCCAGCAGCCAGGTAGAAAAACTGTTTTTT
cdr3_aa: CASSQVEKLFF

j_call: TRBJ1-1
v_call: TRBV29-1
d_call: TRBD1
clone_size: NA
cdr3_nt: TGCAGCGTGGGACAGAACTTGAACACTGAAGCTTTCTTT
cdr3_aa: CSVGQNLNTEAFF

j_call: TRBJ2-1
v_call: TRBV30
d_call: NA
clone_size: NA
cdr3_nt: TGTGCCTGGAGGGTAGTTGCTAATGAGCAGTTCTTC
cdr3_aa: CAWRVVANEQFF

j_call: TRBJ2-5
v_call: TRBV7-2
d_call: NA
clone_size: NA
cdr3_nt: TGTGCCAGCAGCTTAGAGGTCGGGAAGACCCAGTACTTC
cdr3_aa: CASSLEVGKTQYF

j_call: TRBJ1-3
v_call: TRBV6-5
d_call: TRBD1
clone_size: NA
cdr3_nt: TGTGCCAGCAGTTACTCAGGGGACAGCTCTGGAAACACCATATATTTT
cdr3_aa: CASSYSGDSSGNTIYF

j_call: TRBJ2-5
v_call: TRBV28
d_call: NA
clone_size: NA
cdr3_nt: TGTGCCAGCACGGGGAGGAATGGAGAGACCCAGTACTTC
cdr3_aa: CASTGRNGETQYF

j_call: TRBJ2-5
v_call: TRBV5-1
d_call: NA
clone_size: once
cdr3_nt: TGCGCCAGCAGCTTGTTAACAGGGTCTCAGTCGCAAGAGACCCAGTACTTC
cdr3_aa: CASSLLTGSQSQETQYF

j_call: TRBJ2-3
v_call: TRBV7-9
d_call: NA
clone_size: NA
cdr3_nt: TGTGCCAGCAGCCCCCGTGGGCTTGGCACAGATACGCAGTATTTT
cdr3_aa: CASSPRGLGTDTQYF

j_call: TRBJ2-3
v_call: TRBV4-2
d_call: TRBD2
clone_size: NA
cdr3_nt: TGTGCCAGCAGCCAAGAAGGCCCCCGGGGGGGCCTCGACACAGATACGCAGTATTTT
cdr3_aa: CASSQEGPRGGLDTDTQYF

j_call: TRBJ2-1
v_call: TRBV9
d_call: TRBD2
clone_size: NA
cdr3_nt: TGTGCCAGCAGCGTGGGGCCGGGGGGAAGTTCCTACAATGAGCAGTTCTTC
cdr3_aa: CASSVGPGGSSYNEQFF

j_call: TRBJ1-5
v_call: TRBV28
d_call: NA
clone_size: NA
cdr3_nt: TGTGCCAGCAGTTTTGGTTTGGGGACGAGCAGCAATCAGCCCCAGCATTTT
cdr3_aa: CASSFGLGTSSNQPQHF

j_call: TRBJ1-4
v_call: TRBV7-2
d_call: NA
clone_size: NA
cdr3_nt: TGTGCCAGCAGCTGGAATCAGGGACAAGAGGAAAAACTGTTTTTT
cdr3_aa: CASSWNQGQEEKLFF

j_call: TRBJ1-5
v_call: TRBV19
d_call: NA
clone_size: NA
cdr3_nt: TGTGCCAGTAGTACGAAAAGACAGCCCCAGCATTTT
cdr3_aa: CASSTKRQPQHF

j_call: TRBJ1-2
v_call: TRBV4-3
d_call: NA
clone_size: once
cdr3_nt: TGCGCCAGCAGCCAAGGAATACAAACAGGGCCCGTGGGCTACACCTTC
cdr3_aa: CASSQGIQTGPVGYTF

j_call: TRBJ2-1
v_call: TRBV5-1
d_call: TRBD2
clone_size: once
cdr3_nt: TGCGCCAGCAGCTTGACTAGCGGGGCTCTCAATGAGCAGTTCTTC
cdr3_aa: CASSLTSGALNEQFF

j_call: TRBJ2-7
v_call: TRBV4-3
d_call: NA
clone_size: NA
cdr3_nt: TGCGCCAGCAGCCAAGAGGGCACTCCTGACTACGAGCAGTACTTC
cdr3_aa: CASSQEGTPDYEQYF

j_call: TRBJ2-7
v_call: TRBV7-2
d_call: NA
clone_size: NA
cdr3_nt: TGTGCCAGCACCGGACAGCCCATCCTCAACGAGCAGTACTTC
cdr3_aa: CASTGQPILNEQYF

j_call: TRBJ2-1
v_call: TRBV6-1
d_call: NA
clone_size: NA
cdr3_nt: TGTGCCAGCAGTGTAACACCTACTGGGGGTGAGCAGTTCTTC
cdr3_aa: CASSVTPTGGEQFF

j_call: TRBJ1-2
v_call: TRBV2
d_call: TRBD1
clone_size: NA
cdr3_nt: TGTGCCAGCAGTGGGGACAGGGGGCCCTATGGCTACACCTTC
cdr3_aa: CASSGDRGPYGYTF

j_call: TRBJ1-2
v_call: TRBV28
d_call: TRBD1
clone_size: NA
cdr3_nt: TGTGCCAGCAGTTTTTCGGGGACAGGAAATGGCTATGGCTACACCTTC
cdr3_aa: CASSFSGTGNGYGYTF

j_call: TRBJ1-4
v_call: TRBV4-3
d_call: NA
clone_size: NA
cdr3_nt: TGCGCCAGCAGCCAAGATCTAGGGGGGCTTAATGAAAAACTGTTTTTT
cdr3_aa: CASSQDLGGLNEKLFF

j_call: TRBJ2-7
v_call: TRBV28
d_call: TRBD1
clone_size: NA
cdr3_nt: TGTGCCAGCAGTCTGAGGTCCGGGACAGGGGTATACGAGCAGTACTTC
cdr3_aa: CASSLRSGTGVYEQYF

j_call: TRBJ2-7
v_call: TRBV15
d_call: NA
clone_size: NA
cdr3_nt: TGTGCCACCAGCAGGAATCGGGCAGGCTCCTACGAGCAGTACTTC
cdr3_aa: CATSRNRAGSYEQYF

j_call: TRBJ1-1
v_call: TRBV19
d_call: TRBD1
clone_size: NA
cdr3_nt: TGTGCCAGTACCGCACAGGGGGCCCTGACTGAAGCTTTCTTT
cdr3_aa: CASTAQGALTEAFF

j_call: TRBJ1-2
v_call: TRBV28
d_call: NA
clone_size: NA
cdr3_nt: TGTGCCAGCAGTTTTGGGGGGGCTTTGGCCAATGGCTACACCTTC
cdr3_aa: CASSFGGALANGYTF

j_call: TRBJ2-1
v_call: TRBV10-3
d_call: TRBD2
clone_size: NA
cdr3_nt: TGTGCCATCAGTCCGGGACTAGTATTGCATGAGCAGTTCTTC
cdr3_aa: CAISPGLVLHEQFF

j_call: TRBJ1-4
v_call: TRBV5-4
d_call: TRBD1
clone_size: NA
cdr3_nt: TGTGCCAGCAGCTTACAGGGGGTTAATGAAAAACTGTTTTTT
cdr3_aa: CASSLQGVNEKLFF

j_call: TRBJ1-6
v_call: TRBV7-8
d_call: NA
clone_size: once
cdr3_nt: TGTGCCAGCAGCTCACTTTGGAGGACGAGTAATTCACCCCTCCACTTT
cdr3_aa: CASSSLWRTSNSPLHF